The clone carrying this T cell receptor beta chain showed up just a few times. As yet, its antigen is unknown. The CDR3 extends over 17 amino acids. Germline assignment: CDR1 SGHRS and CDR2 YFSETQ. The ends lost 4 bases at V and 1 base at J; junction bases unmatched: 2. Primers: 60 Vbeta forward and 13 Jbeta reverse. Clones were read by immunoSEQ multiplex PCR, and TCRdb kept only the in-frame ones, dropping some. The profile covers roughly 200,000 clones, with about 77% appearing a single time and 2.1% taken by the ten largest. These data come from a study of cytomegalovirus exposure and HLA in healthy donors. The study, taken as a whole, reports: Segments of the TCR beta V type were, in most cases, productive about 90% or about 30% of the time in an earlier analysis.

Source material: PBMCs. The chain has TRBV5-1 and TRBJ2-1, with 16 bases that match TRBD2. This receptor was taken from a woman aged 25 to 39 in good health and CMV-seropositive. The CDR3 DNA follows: TGCGCCAGCAGCGGGACTAGCGGGGGGGTTTCCTACAATGAGCAGTTCTTC. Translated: CASSGTSGGVSYNEQFF.